This entry concerns a single T cell receptor beta chain. Its antigen is unknown. The entry originates in a study of radiotherapy plus CTLA-4 blockade in lung cancer. Overall study context: Disease control was present in more than 25% of patients, and objective responses in about 18%. Study conclusions and caveats: TCR clones from tumors expanded in blood after radiotherapy plus ipilimumab. Early shifts in blood T cell clones, with interferon-beta, reportedly predicted response best.

Treatment of patients with chemo-refractory metastatic non-small-cell lung cancer consisted of focal radiation plus CTLA-4 blockade with ipilimumab. After removal of 4 bases from V and 5 bases from J, the junction contained 9 bases not matched to a gene. Germline lookup yields CDR1 SGHDT and CDR2 YYEEEE. The CDR3 covers 16 residues. Generated by immunoSEQ multiplex PCR, the TCRdb table keeps only in-frame clones and is missing some. The sample holds some 77,000 clones, 86% seen once. The sample here was peripheral blood, taken from a patient treated with radiotherapy plus ipilimumab. The TCR comes from a human donor with non-small cell lung cancer who had a partial response to radiotherapy plus ipilimumab. The rearrangement joins TRBV5-6 to TRBJ2-3; 11 bases match TRBD1. The CDR3 is CASSHGPGQGEDTQYF. The CDR3 nucleotides read TGTGCCAGCAGCCATGGACCGGGACAGGGGGAAGATACGCAGTATTTT.